A selection of T cell receptor beta chains follows, all from one sample in a study of CXCR4 blockade with PD-1 therapy in pancreatic cancer. The protocol was immunoSEQ multiplex PCR, while the TCRdb copy is restricted to in-frame clones and leaves out a portion. Of over 7,500 clones listed, around 53% are singletons. The sequencing input was tumor tissue. These receptors were obtained from a human donor with pancreatic ductal adenocarcinoma. CDR3s include the opening cysteine and the closing phenylalanine or tryptophan. The D gene is left open where the match is weak. The size field is filled for only some rows; it gives once, few, many or a size class.

v_call: TRBV18
clone_size: -
cdr3_length: 13
j_call: TRBJ1-2
d_call: -
cdr3_nt: TGTGCCAGCTCACCATTACAGAACTATGGCTACACCTTC
cdr3_aa: CASSPLQNYGYTF

v_call: TRBV19
clone_size: few
cdr3_length: 14
j_call: TRBJ2-1
d_call: -
cdr3_nt: TGTGCCAGTAAGTTTACAGACAAATACAATGAGCAGTTCTTC
cdr3_aa: CASKFTDKYNEQFF

v_call: TRBV5-1
clone_size: -
cdr3_length: 14
j_call: TRBJ1-6
d_call: TRBD1
cdr3_nt: TGCGCCAGCAGCTTCGGGACAGGGGAATCACCCCTCCACTTT
cdr3_aa: CASSFGTGESPLHF

v_call: TRBV27
clone_size: few
cdr3_length: 14
j_call: TRBJ2-2
d_call: TRBD1
cdr3_nt: TGTGCCAGCCGAGACGGACAGGCTCCGTTGGAGCTATTTTTT
cdr3_aa: CASRDGQAPLELFF

v_call: TRBV19
clone_size: -
cdr3_length: 14
j_call: TRBJ1-2
d_call: -
cdr3_nt: TGTGCCAGTAGCGATGGCACGACGGTATCTGGCTACACCTTC
cdr3_aa: CASSDGTTVSGYTF

v_call: TRBV6-8
clone_size: -
cdr3_length: 15
j_call: TRBJ2-6
d_call: -
cdr3_nt: TGTGCCAGCACCCGGACTGCTACTGGGGCCAACGTCCTGACTTTC
cdr3_aa: CASTRTATGANVLTF

v_call: TRBV6-4
clone_size: -
cdr3_length: 15
j_call: TRBJ2-7
d_call: TRBD2
cdr3_nt: TGTGCCAGCAGACCAAGCGGGAGTGTGTCCTACGAGCAGTACTTC
cdr3_aa: CASRPSGSVSYEQYF

v_call: TRBV19
clone_size: -
cdr3_length: 17
j_call: TRBJ1-4
d_call: -
cdr3_nt: TGTGCCAGTAGTATGCCCGCGGAACCTGCAACTAATGAAAAACTGTTTTTT
cdr3_aa: CASSMPAEPATNEKLFF

v_call: TRBV5-1
clone_size: -
cdr3_length: 14
j_call: TRBJ1-1
d_call: TRBD1
cdr3_nt: TGCGCCAGCAGCGCGCAGGGGGCGAACACTGAAGCTTTCTTT
cdr3_aa: CASSAQGANTEAFF

v_call: TRBV18
clone_size: -
cdr3_length: 12
j_call: TRBJ2-7
d_call: -
cdr3_nt: TGTGCCAGCTCAGAGAGAACCTACGAGCAGTACTTC
cdr3_aa: CASSERTYEQYF

v_call: TRBV7-4
clone_size: -
cdr3_length: 15
j_call: TRBJ2-7
d_call: TRBD1
cdr3_nt: TGTGCCAGCAGCTTAGTTGTAAACAGGGGATCCGAGCAGTACTTC
cdr3_aa: CASSLVVNRGSEQYF

v_call: TRBV30
clone_size: few
cdr3_length: 16
j_call: TRBJ1-2
d_call: TRBD1
cdr3_nt: TGTGCCTGGTGGGGGCGGGACAGTTTTCCGTTCTATGGCTACACCTTC
cdr3_aa: CAWWGRDSFPFYGYTF

v_call: TRBV15
clone_size: -
cdr3_length: 14
j_call: TRBJ1-1
d_call: -
cdr3_nt: TGTGCCACCAGCAGAGACGGGGCGAACACTGAAGCTTTTTTT
cdr3_aa: CATSRDGANTEAFF

v_call: TRBV15
clone_size: -
cdr3_length: 15
j_call: TRBJ2-3
d_call: -
cdr3_nt: TGTGCCACCAGCAGAGGCGGCGGTCGCACAGATACGCAGTATTTT
cdr3_aa: CATSRGGGRTDTQYF

v_call: TRBV15
clone_size: -
cdr3_length: 17
j_call: TRBJ2-5
d_call: TRBD2
cdr3_nt: TGTGCCACCAGCAGAGATCGAGGGGGTCAGCGGGGGAATGCCCAGTACTTC
cdr3_aa: CATSRDRGGQRGNAQYF

v_call: TRBV28
clone_size: -
cdr3_length: 14
j_call: TRBJ1-4
d_call: -
cdr3_nt: TGTGCCAGCAGTTTCCTCGGTGAGAATGAAAAACTGTTTTTT
cdr3_aa: CASSFLGENEKLFF

v_call: TRBV6-8
clone_size: few
cdr3_length: 12
j_call: TRBJ1-3
d_call: -
cdr3_nt: TGTGCCAGCAAGGAGTCCGGAAACACCATATATTTT
cdr3_aa: CASKESGNTIYF

v_call: TRBV15
clone_size: -
cdr3_length: 15
j_call: TRBJ2-7
d_call: -
cdr3_nt: TGTGCCACCAGCAGAGATCTGGGCGGGATCTACGAGCAGTACTTC
cdr3_aa: CATSRDLGGIYEQYF

v_call: TRBV28
clone_size: few
cdr3_length: 16
j_call: TRBJ1-5
d_call: -
cdr3_nt: TGTGCCAGCAGTTCATCCGCAGGGGTGTCGGATCAGCCCCAGCATTTT
cdr3_aa: CASSSSAGVSDQPQHF

v_call: TRBV18
clone_size: -
cdr3_length: 14
j_call: TRBJ2-3
d_call: -
cdr3_nt: TGTGCCAGCTCACGCCGGACAGTACAGGATACGCAGTATTTT
cdr3_aa: CASSRRTVQDTQYF

v_call: TRBV28
clone_size: few
cdr3_length: 14
j_call: TRBJ1-5
d_call: -
cdr3_nt: TGTGCCAGCAGCCGGACTTTCGGGGGGCAGCCCCAGCATTTT
cdr3_aa: CASSRTFGGQPQHF

v_call: TRBV14
clone_size: -
cdr3_length: 15
j_call: TRBJ2-5
d_call: TRBD2
cdr3_nt: TGTGCCAGCAGTCCGACTAGCGCAAGACAAGAGACCCAGTACTTC
cdr3_aa: CASSPTSARQETQYF

v_call: TRBV11-1
clone_size: few
cdr3_length: 17
j_call: TRBJ2-1
d_call: TRBD2
cdr3_nt: TGTGCCAGCAGCTTGCGGAGGACTAGCGGGGGTTACAATGAGCAGTTCTTC
cdr3_aa: CASSLRRTSGGYNEQFF

v_call: TRBV18
clone_size: -
cdr3_length: 17
j_call: TRBJ1-2
d_call: TRBD1
cdr3_nt: TGTGCCAGCTCACCGTATTCTGGACAGGCCGCTAACTATGGCTACACCTTC
cdr3_aa: CASSPYSGQAANYGYTF

v_call: TRBV30
clone_size: few
cdr3_length: 16
j_call: TRBJ2-7
d_call: -
cdr3_nt: TGTGCCTGGAGTGTACACTTTTCATTAGGGCGTTACGAGCAGTACTTC
cdr3_aa: CAWSVHFSLGRYEQYF

v_call: TRBV19
clone_size: -
cdr3_length: 15
j_call: TRBJ2-2
d_call: -
cdr3_nt: TGTGCCAGTAGTAATGGACATTTCGATGCCGGGGAGCTGTTTTTT
cdr3_aa: CASSNGHFDAGELFF

v_call: TRBV6-7
clone_size: few
cdr3_length: 13
j_call: TRBJ2-1
d_call: -
cdr3_nt: TGTGCCAGCAGTTACTTCTCCTACAATGAGCAGTTCTTC
cdr3_aa: CASSYFSYNEQFF

v_call: TRBV2
clone_size: -
cdr3_length: 15
j_call: TRBJ2-5
d_call: TRBD2
cdr3_nt: TGTGCCAGCAGATGGGCTAGCGGGAGCCAAGAGACCCAGTACTTC
cdr3_aa: CASRWASGSQETQYF

v_call: TRBV18
clone_size: few
cdr3_length: 12
j_call: TRBJ2-7
d_call: -
cdr3_nt: TGTGCCAGCTCCGGCGGAACCTACGAGCAGTACTTC
cdr3_aa: CASSGGTYEQYF

v_call: TRBV19
clone_size: -
cdr3_length: 14
j_call: TRBJ1-2
d_call: -
cdr3_nt: TGTGCCAGTAGTATCGACAGACTTAACTATGGCTACACCTTC
cdr3_aa: CASSIDRLNYGYTF

v_call: TRBV19
clone_size: -
cdr3_length: 14
j_call: TRBJ2-5
d_call: TRBD1
cdr3_nt: TGTGCCAGTAGGGACAGGGGCCTTACAGAGACCCAGTACTTC
cdr3_aa: CASRDRGLTETQYF

v_call: TRBV19
clone_size: -
cdr3_length: 13
j_call: TRBJ2-5
d_call: -
cdr3_nt: TGTGCCAGTAGTAGGACCCGGGAAGAGACCCAGTACTTC
cdr3_aa: CASSRTREETQYF

v_call: TRBV6-8
clone_size: -
cdr3_length: 12
j_call: TRBJ2-1
d_call: -
cdr3_nt: TGTGCCAGCAAGGGGGGTGGGAATGAGCAGTTCTTC
cdr3_aa: CASKGGGNEQFF

v_call: TRBV28
clone_size: -
cdr3_length: 14
j_call: TRBJ1-4
d_call: -
cdr3_nt: TGTGCCAGCAGTTTCGGGTCAACTAATGAAAAACTGTTTTTT
cdr3_aa: CASSFGSTNEKLFF

v_call: TRBV5-1
clone_size: -
cdr3_length: 15
j_call: TRBJ2-7
d_call: TRBD1
cdr3_nt: TGCGCCAGCAGCTTGGTTACAGGGGCCCTTGGAGAGCAGTACTTC
cdr3_aa: CASSLVTGALGEQYF

v_call: TRBV15
clone_size: few
cdr3_length: 14
j_call: TRBJ2-1
d_call: -
cdr3_nt: TGTGCCACCAGCAGAAGGACAGATTACAATGAGCAGTTCTTC
cdr3_aa: CATSRRTDYNEQFF

v_call: TRBV6-8
clone_size: few
cdr3_length: 13
j_call: TRBJ2-7
d_call: TRBD1
cdr3_nt: TGTGCCAGCAGCCAGGGACAGAACTACGAGCAGTACTTC
cdr3_aa: CASSQGQNYEQYF

v_call: TRBV28
clone_size: few
cdr3_length: 15
j_call: TRBJ1-5
d_call: -
cdr3_nt: TGTGCCAGCAGTTTTACGGGGGGACGAGAGCAGCCCCAGCATTTT
cdr3_aa: CASSFTGGREQPQHF

v_call: TRBV10-2
clone_size: -
cdr3_length: 13
j_call: TRBJ1-6
d_call: -
cdr3_nt: TGCGCCAACACCGACCGCTATAATTCACCCCTCCACTTT
cdr3_aa: CANTDRYNSPLHF

v_call: TRBV30
clone_size: -
cdr3_length: 15
j_call: TRBJ2-1
d_call: -
cdr3_nt: TGTGCCTGGAGTGCCAAAATTAGCTCCTACAATGAGCAGTTCTTC
cdr3_aa: CAWSAKISSYNEQFF

v_call: TRBV9
clone_size: -
cdr3_length: 15
j_call: TRBJ2-5
d_call: -
cdr3_nt: TGTGCCAGCAGCGTAGGAGCTTTGAAGGTGGAGACCCAGTACTTC
cdr3_aa: CASSVGALKVETQYF

v_call: TRBV28
clone_size: -
cdr3_length: 14
j_call: TRBJ2-1
d_call: -
cdr3_nt: TGTGCCAGCAGTAAATTAGCGCGACTCAATGAGCAGTTCTTC
cdr3_aa: CASSKLARLNEQFF

v_call: TRBV9
clone_size: medium-sized
cdr3_length: 15
j_call: TRBJ2-4
d_call: TRBD2
cdr3_nt: TGTGCCAGCAGCGCCGGACTAGCGGGAGATTACATTCAGTACTTC
cdr3_aa: CASSAGLAGDYIQYF

v_call: TRBV18
clone_size: -
cdr3_length: 16
j_call: TRBJ2-2
d_call: -
cdr3_nt: TGTGCCAGCTCACCATCGAGACAGATGAACACCGGGGAGCTGTTTTTT
cdr3_aa: CASSPSRQMNTGELFF

v_call: TRBV19
clone_size: -
cdr3_length: 14
j_call: TRBJ2-7
d_call: -
cdr3_nt: TGTGCCAGTAGGCAGGACAGAAACTCCTACGAGCAGTACTTC
cdr3_aa: CASRQDRNSYEQYF

v_call: TRBV28
clone_size: -
cdr3_length: 13
j_call: TRBJ1-2
d_call: -
cdr3_nt: TGTGCCAGCAGCCCTGCCCTAGACTATGGCTACACCTTC
cdr3_aa: CASSPALDYGYTF

v_call: TRBV19
clone_size: -
cdr3_length: 14
j_call: TRBJ1-4
d_call: -
cdr3_nt: TGTGCCAGTAGTGGGGCGAGCCCTAATGAAAAACTGTTTTTT
cdr3_aa: CASSGASPNEKLFF

v_call: TRBV23-1
clone_size: -
cdr3_length: 15
j_call: TRBJ1-2
d_call: -
cdr3_nt: TGCGCCAGCAGCCAAGTTAATAGGGCGGACTATGGCTACACCTTC
cdr3_aa: CASSQVNRADYGYTF

v_call: TRBV1
clone_size: -
cdr3_length: 16
j_call: TRBJ2-2
d_call: -
cdr3_nt: TGCGCCAGCAGCCAAGAGATTGTGGGGAGCACCGGGGAGCTGTTTTTT
cdr3_aa: CASSQEIVGSTGELFF

v_call: TRBV19
clone_size: -
cdr3_length: 15
j_call: TRBJ2-1
d_call: TRBD2
cdr3_nt: TGTGCCAGTAGTATCGGGGGAGGGCGGGGCAATGAGCAGTTCTTC
cdr3_aa: CASSIGGGRGNEQFF

v_call: TRBV30
clone_size: -
cdr3_length: 15
j_call: TRBJ2-3
d_call: -
cdr3_nt: TGTGCCTGGAGTGTACTTGGACAGCCTGTGAATACGCAGTATTTT
cdr3_aa: CAWSVLGQPVNTQYF

v_call: TRBV19
clone_size: -
cdr3_length: 12
j_call: TRBJ1-5
d_call: -
cdr3_nt: TGTGCCAGTAGTATTGTAAATCAGCCCCAGCATTTT
cdr3_aa: CASSIVNQPQHF

v_call: TRBV10-2
clone_size: -
cdr3_length: 14
j_call: TRBJ2-7
d_call: TRBD2
cdr3_nt: TGCGCCAGCAGTGAAGGCGGGAGGAGGAACGAGCAGTACTTC
cdr3_aa: CASSEGGRRNEQYF

v_call: TRBV9
clone_size: few
cdr3_length: 15
j_call: TRBJ2-3
d_call: -
cdr3_nt: TGTGCCAGCAGCGTAGAGGCACTAGGTTCAGATACGCAGTATTTT
cdr3_aa: CASSVEALGSDTQYF

v_call: TRBV10-2
clone_size: once
cdr3_length: 16
j_call: TRBJ2-1
d_call: TRBD2
cdr3_nt: TGCGCCAGCAGTGGATGGGGACTAGCGGGAGAAGGGGAGCAGTTCTTC
cdr3_aa: CASSGWGLAGEGEQFF

v_call: TRBV11-3
clone_size: medium-sized
cdr3_length: 15
j_call: TRBJ2-1
d_call: TRBD2
cdr3_nt: TGTGCCAGCAGCTCGGGGACTACTACCTACAATGAGCAGTTCTTC
cdr3_aa: CASSSGTTTYNEQFF

v_call: TRBV30
clone_size: -
cdr3_length: 14
j_call: TRBJ1-1
d_call: -
cdr3_nt: TGTGCCTGGAGTGTTGGGGTCCAGAACACTGAAGCTTTCTTT
cdr3_aa: CAWSVGVQNTEAFF